This entry features one TCR beta chain sequence. This record belongs to a study of blood T cell repertoires in COVID-19. Study background: In each case, the material was cDNA or gDNA derived from T cells, B-cell-depleted T cells, or PBMCs.

The CDR3 has 15 residues. Germline values: CDR1 MNHEY, CDR2 SVGAGI. Trimming took off 2 bases at V and 0 bases at J, with 8 bases between the two ends. Per the authors' pipeline: Using reference gene primer amplification, nucleated cell counts were estimated. The assay was immunoSEQ multiplex PCR, and TCRdb's table has in-frame clones only and misses some. V and J calls and clone size are those listed in that table; D and trimming were worked out from the DNA. The sample carries a few hundred thousand clones, roughly nine tenths recorded once. Participants, roughly 18 to 89 years old, spanned approximately 25 US areas. Each recovered donor of Cohort 3 presented with two negative PCRs, clearance, or symptom resolution.

The sequenced material came from PBMCs or T cells enriched from blood (not recorded which). This TCR was recovered from a woman aged 45-65 years who had recovered from COVID-19. The chain is built from TRBV6-5 and TRBJ1-3, with D possibly being TRBD1 (5 bases). Written as DNA, the CDR3 is TGTGCCAGCAGTTACCGACAGAACTCTGGAAACACCATATATTTT. As protein: CASSYRQNSGNTIYF.